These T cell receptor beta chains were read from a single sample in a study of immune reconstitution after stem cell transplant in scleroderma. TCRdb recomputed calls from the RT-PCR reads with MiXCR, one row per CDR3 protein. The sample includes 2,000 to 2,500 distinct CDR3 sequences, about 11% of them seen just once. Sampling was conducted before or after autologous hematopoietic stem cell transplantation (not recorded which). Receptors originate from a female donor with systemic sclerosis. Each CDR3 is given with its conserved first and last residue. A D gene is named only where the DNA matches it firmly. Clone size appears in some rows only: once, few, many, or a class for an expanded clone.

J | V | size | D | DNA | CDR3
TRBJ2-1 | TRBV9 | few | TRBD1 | TGTGCCAGCAGCGTAGCGGGACAGGGGAACAATGAGCAGTTCTTC | CASSVAGQGNNEQFF
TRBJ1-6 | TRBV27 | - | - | TGTGCCAGCAGTTTTATTGGACATACCTATAATTCACCCCTCCACTTT | CASSFIGHTYNSPLHF
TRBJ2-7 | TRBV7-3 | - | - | TGTGCCAGCAGCCGTTACTTAAACCCCTACGAGCAGTACTTC | CASSRYLNPYEQYF
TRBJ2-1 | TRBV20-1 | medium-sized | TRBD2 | TGCAGTGCTAGTCCGACTAGCTCGTCCGATGAGCAGTTCTTC | CSASPTSSSDEQFF
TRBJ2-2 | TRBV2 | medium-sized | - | TGTGCCAGCACTATGGGGGTTACCGGGGAGCTGTTTTTT | CASTMGVTGELFF
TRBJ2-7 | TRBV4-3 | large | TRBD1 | TGCGCCAGCAGCCAACGACAGGGGTGGAGGGAGCAGTACTTC | CASSQRQGWREQYF
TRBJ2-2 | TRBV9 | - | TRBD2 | TGTGCCAGCAGCGTAGGGACTAGCGGGAATTCTGGGGAGCTGTTTTTT | CASSVGTSGNSGELFF
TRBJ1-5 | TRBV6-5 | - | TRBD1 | TGTGCCAGCAGTCCGGGACAGGGAGGATTTAGCAATCAGCCCCAGCATTTT | CASSPGQGGFSNQPQHF
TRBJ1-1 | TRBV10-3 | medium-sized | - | TGTGCCATCAGTGAGTCGTGGCAGAGTACTGAAGCTTTCTTT | CAISESWQSTEAFF
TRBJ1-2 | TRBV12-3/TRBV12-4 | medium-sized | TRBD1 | TGTGCCAGCAGTCCCGACAGGGTTGTCTATGGCTACACCTTC | CASSPDRVVYGYTF
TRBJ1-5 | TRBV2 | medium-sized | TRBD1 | TGTGCCAGCAGCAACAGAGGACAGGGCAATCAGCCCCAGCATTTT | CASSNRGQGNQPQHF
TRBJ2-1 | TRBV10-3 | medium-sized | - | TGTGCCATCGCAACTCAGGGGTCCTACAATGAGCAGTTCTTC | CAIATQGSYNEQFF
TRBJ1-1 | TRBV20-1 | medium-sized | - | TGCAGTGCTAGAGATATTGGGCAGGGTGACACTGAAGCTTTCTTT | CSARDIGQGDTEAFF
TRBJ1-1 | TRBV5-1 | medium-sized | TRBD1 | TGCGCCAGCAGCTTTACAGGGGGGGGCAGAATGAACACTGAAGCTTTCTTT | CASSFTGGGRMNTEAFF
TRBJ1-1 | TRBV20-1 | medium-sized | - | TGCAGTGCTAGAGTGGGGGCGAACACTGAAGCTTTCTTT | CSARVGANTEAFF
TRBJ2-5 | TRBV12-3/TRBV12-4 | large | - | TGTGCCAGCAGTCTTCTCGGCGGGGTGAAAGAGACCCAGTACTTC | CASSLLGGVKETQYF
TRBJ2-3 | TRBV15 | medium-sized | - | TGTGCCACCAGCAGAGGGGGGGGCGGAGATACGCAGTATTTT | CATSRGGGGDTQYF
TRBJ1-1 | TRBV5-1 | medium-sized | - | TGCGCCAGCAGCCCCAGGACGCCGAACACTGAAGCTTTCTTT | CASSPRTPNTEAFF
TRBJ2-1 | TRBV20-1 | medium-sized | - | TGCAGTGCCGGGATCCCGGGGGCTGACTATGAGCAGTTCTTC | CSAGIPGADYEQFF
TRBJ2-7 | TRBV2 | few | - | TGTGCCAGCAGGGATTCAGCCTCCTACGAGCAGTACTTC | CASRDSASYEQYF
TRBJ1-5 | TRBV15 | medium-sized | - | TGTGCCACCAGCCCCTCCGGGTATGACAATCAGCCCCAGCATTTT | CATSPSGYDNQPQHF
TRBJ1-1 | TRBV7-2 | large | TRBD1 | TGTGCCAGCAGCTTACGGGCAGGGGGCACTGAAGCTTTCTTT | CASSLRAGGTEAFF
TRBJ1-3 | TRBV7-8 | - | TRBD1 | TGTGCCAGCAGCCAAGCAGACAGGGCTGGAAACACCATATATTTT | CASSQADRAGNTIYF
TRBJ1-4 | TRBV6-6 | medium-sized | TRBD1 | TGTGCCAGTCACCAGGGGGGAGGTGCAACTAATGAAAAACTGTTTTTT | CASHQGGGATNEKLFF
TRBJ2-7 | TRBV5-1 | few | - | TGCGCCAGCAGCTTGGCCCACGAGCAGTACTTC | CASSLAHEQYF
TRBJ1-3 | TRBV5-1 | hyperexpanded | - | TGCGCCAGCAGCCCGGACAGTATCGCCTCTGGAAACACCATATATTTT | CASSPDSIASGNTIYF
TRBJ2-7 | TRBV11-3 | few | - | TGTGCCAGCAGCTTAGATCCCACCAGTACCTACGAGCAGTACTTC | CASSLDPTSTYEQYF
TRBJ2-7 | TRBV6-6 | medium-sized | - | TGTGCCAGCACCTCAGTGCCCTCCTACGAGCAGTACTTC | CASTSVPSYEQYF
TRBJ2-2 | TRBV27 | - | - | TGTGCCAGCAGTTTTCTGGCTCTCACCGGGGAGCTGTTTTTT | CASSFLALTGELFF
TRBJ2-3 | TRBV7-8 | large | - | TGTGCCAGCAGCTTAGGAACCGGGGATCCAGATACGCAGTATTTT | CASSLGTGDPDTQYF
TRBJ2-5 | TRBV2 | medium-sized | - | TGTGCCAGCTCTACAAGGGGGATGGAGACCCAGTACTTC | CASSTRGMETQYF
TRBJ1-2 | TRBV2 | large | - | TGTGCCAGCAGCGCGGCAGGTTGGAATATGTATGGCTACACCTTC | CASSAAGWNMYGYTF
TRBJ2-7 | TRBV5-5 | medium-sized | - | TGTGCCAGCAGCTTGGAATGGGGCCGCTACGGGGACGAGCAGTACTTC | CASSLEWGRYGDEQYF
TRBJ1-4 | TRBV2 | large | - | TGTGCCAGCAGTGGAGAGAAAACAACTAATGAAAAACTGTTTTTT | CASSGEKTTNEKLFF
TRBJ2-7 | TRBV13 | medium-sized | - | TGTGCCAGCAGCTTAAGTTTCCCCTACGAGCAGTACTTC | CASSLSFPYEQYF